These 26 T cell receptor beta chains were all obtained from the same sample, sequenced in a study of T cells in Graves' hyperthyroidism and ophthalmopathy. TCR beta CDR3 regions were amplified from RNA transcripts. HTBI primers were employed in a first-round RT-PCR of the TCR CDR3. TCRdb reprocessed the multiplex PCR reads with MiXCR, giving one entry per CDR3 protein. The sample has 250,000 to 300,000 distinct CDR3 sequences, about 17% seen once. The specimen sequenced was blood. The receptors were gathered from a woman aged 55-70 years with Graves' ophthalmopathy.

This clonotype was detected a few times. CDR3 sequence reads: CAIRGGKTQYF. CDR3 DNA: TGTGCCATACGGGGGGGCAAGACCCAGTACTTC. This chain links TRBV10-3 with TRBJ2-5, with TRBD2 matching over 8 bases. Germline lookup yields CDR1 ENHRY and CDR2 SYGVKD. Unmatched junction bases numbered 3, after V lost 9 bases and J lost 6 bases. This CDR3 contains 11 residues.

This clonotype came up many times. The chain employs TRBV28 and TRBJ1-5; maybe TRBD1 (6 bases). This CDR3 contains 14 residues. V lost 6 bases and J 6 bases, leaving 15 bases between the germline ends. Germline-derived CDR1 and CDR2 are MDHEN and SYDVKM. CDR3 sequence reads: CASRVQGFSQPQHF. CDR3 bases: TGTGCCAGCAGGGTACAGGGATTTAGTCAGCCCCAGCATTTT.

This clonotype was detected only a few times. The gene calls are TRBV12-3 or TRBV12-4 and TRBJ2-3; D gene unclear. Trimming left V 3 bases short and J 2 bases short, with 12 bases between. This CDR3 has 15 amino acids. For the CDR3, the DNA is TGTGCCAGCAGTTTCGAACAGACCCTCACAGATACGCAGTATTTT. It translates to CASSFEQTLTDTQYF.

V gene TRBV7-2 combines with J gene TRBJ1-1; D is unresolved. V gave up 0 bases and J gave up 8 bases, with 10 bases separating them. The germline V gene has CDR1 SGHTA and CDR2 FQGNSA. The CDR3 loop spans 13 amino acids. Here the CDR3 reads CASSLAQRAEAFF. CDR3 bases: TGTGCCAGCAGCTTAGCGCAGAGGGCCGAAGCTTTCTTT.

The chain recombines TRBV29-1 with TRBJ2-7, with 7 bases fitting TRBD1. CDR1 is SQVTM, CDR2 ANQGSEA, per germline. J gave up 4 bases and V 7 bases, and 10 bases lay outside the gene matches. The CDR3 covers 13 residues. The CDR3 region has the DNA TGCAGCGCACGACAGGGAATGGTATACGAGCAGTACTTC. It encodes CSARQGMVYEQYF.

This clonotype has at least ten counts. V is TRBV6-5 and J is TRBJ1-5, with 7 nucleotides matching TRBD1. This CDR3 contains 16 residues. Germline V gene data show CDR1 as MNHEY and CDR2 as SVGAGI. The J segment lost 1 base and the V segment lost 2 bases, leaving 5 bases of the junction unmatched. In DNA, the CDR3 is TGTGCCAGCAGTTACGGTTCGGGACAGAGCAATCAGCCCCAGCATTTT. The encoded protein is CASSYGSGQSNQPQHF.

The rearrangement joins TRBV24-1 to TRBJ2-7; the D call may be TRBD1 or TRBD2 (5 bases each). Deletions cut 10 bases from V and 5 bases from J, with 11 bases between. Germline V gives CDR1 KGHDR, CDR2 SFDVKD. There are 11 residues in the CDR3. CDR3 nucleotides: TGTGCCACGGGGACGTCTAACGAGCAGTACTTC. Amino acids: CATGTSNEQYF.

The chain is built from TRBV4-2 and TRBJ2-7; maybe TRBD2 (6 bases). This CDR3 has 17 residues. Deletions cut 0 bases from V and 2 bases from J, with 17 bases between. Germline V gene lookup returns CDR1 LGHNA and CDR2 YNFKEQ. This CDR3 is CASSQDRTGTGTYEQYF. The CDR3, as DNA: TGTGCCAGCAGCCAAGATAGAACGGGGACTGGCACCTACGAGCAGTACTTC.

V gene TRBV4-1 combines with J gene TRBJ1-3; the D gene is possibly TRBD1 (5 bases). The CDR3 contains 15 residues. Germline V gene sequence: CDR1 MGHRA, CDR2 YSYEKL. V gave up 3 bases and J gave up 1 base, with 10 bases separating them. The CDR3 nucleotides read TGCGCCAGCAGCCATCAGGGCCGATCTGGAAACACCATATATTTT. It encodes CASSHQGRSGNTIYF.

The V call is TRBV13, the J call TRBJ1-1; D gene uncertain. The germline V gene has CDR1 PRHDT and CDR2 FYEKMQ (reference sequence). Trimming removed 5 bases from V and 3 bases from J, with 13 bases in between. The CDR3 extends over 14 amino acids. CDR3: CASSVLNTYTEAFF. The CDR3 nucleotides are TGTGCCAGCAGCGTTTTAAACACGTACACTGAAGCTTTCTTT.

Regarding this clonotype: This may come from a read error, since a much larger clone is one base off. This rearrangement joins TRBV7-9 to TRBJ2-5; D is possibly TRBD2 (7 bases). Germline V gives CDR1 SEHNR, CDR2 FQNEAQ (reference sequence). CDR3 size: 13 residues. Here the CDR3 reads CASSWGGQEAQYF. CDR3 DNA sequence: TGTGCCAGCAGCTGGGGGGGGCAAGAGGCCCAGTACTTC.

This clonotype was observed many times. V and J are TRBV20-1 and TRBJ2-7, with D perhaps TRBD1 (6 bases). The V and J ends lost 3 bases and 2 bases respectively, with 11 bases between them. This CDR3 region has 13 residues. CDR1 is DFQATT and CDR2 is SNEGSKA in the germline V gene (reference sequence). The CDR3 nucleotides are TGCAGTGCTAGCTGGACAGCAACCTACGAGCAGTACTTC. This encodes CSASWTATYEQYF.

This clonotype was observed many times. This chain connects TRBV12-3 or TRBV12-4 to TRBJ2-7, with D perhaps TRBD2 (6 bases). V was trimmed by 10 bases and J by 3 bases, leaving 22 bases between them. CDR3 length: 15 residues. The CDR3 loop reads CATSLGTGRNYEQYF. CDR3 DNA sequence: TGTGCCACCTCCCTGGGGACTGGGCGAAACTACGAGCAGTACTTC.

The table lists this clonotype with a few counts. The chain links TRBV10-3 to TRBJ2-2; D tentatively fits TRBD1 or TRBD2 (5 bases each). V dropped 6 bases and J dropped 2 bases, with 7 bases sitting between them. Germline V gives CDR1 ENHRY, CDR2 SYGVKD. The CDR3 spans 13 residues. CDR3 DNA: TGTGCCATCAGAGGGACCAACACCGGGGAGCTGTTTTTT. Translation: CAIRGTNTGELFF.

In its sample, this clonotype was seen once. V is TRBV27 and J is TRBJ2-2; tentative D call: TRBD2 (5 bases). There are 14 residues in the CDR3. V dropped 2 bases and J dropped 7 bases, with 11 bases sitting between them. The germline V gene has CDR1 MNHEY and CDR2 SMNVEV (reference sequence). This CDR3 reads CASSLMGSIGELFF. The CDR3 DNA is TGTGCCAGCAGTTTAATGGGGAGTATCGGGGAGCTGTTTTTT.

This clonotype was seen ten or more times. This chain joins TRBV18 and TRBJ1-5; the D gene is possibly TRBD1 (6 bases). Trimming took 6 bases from V and 4 from J, leaving 16 bases between them. The CDR3 loop spans 15 amino acids. Per the germline V gene, CDR1 is KGHSH and CDR2 is LQKENI. The CDR3 region has the DNA TGTGCCAGCTCCCCCATCCGGGACAAGAATCAGCCCCAGCATTTT. Protein sequence: CASSPIRDKNQPQHF.

This clonotype has a count of ten or more. The chain recombines TRBV20-1 with TRBJ2-7; TRBD2 aligns across 8 bases. The CDR3 has 13 amino acids. The trim removed 7 bases at V and 4 bases at J, leaving 9 bases unmatched. CDR1 DFQATT and CDR2 SNEGSKA come from the germline V gene (reference sequence). The DNA of the CDR3 is TGCAGTGTGAGACGGGGGGGCAGGTACGAGCAGTACTTC. Translated, it gives CSVRRGGRYEQYF.

This clonotype was detected ten times or more. This chain joins TRBV20-1 and TRBJ1-4; maybe TRBD1 (5 bases). The CDR3 consists of 12 residues. Between the trimmed V and J ends, which lost 6 bases and 8 bases, there was a span of 13 bases. CDR1 and CDR2 (germline): DFQATT, SNEGSKA (reference sequence). The CDR3 sequence: CSARRGGEKLFF. The CDR3, as DNA: TGCAGTGCCAGAAGGGGAGGCGAAAAACTGTTTTTT.

This clonotype was seen many times. The J gene is TRBJ1-4, the V gene TRBV7-8, with unresolved D. Germline CDR1 and CDR2: SGHVS and FQNEAQ. The germline V and J ends were trimmed by 1 base and 8 bases, with 2 bases remaining between them. The CDR3 runs to 11 residues. This chain's CDR3 is CASSLDEKLFF. CDR3 in DNA: TGTGCCAGCAGCTTAGACGAAAAACTGTTTTTT.

In this sample, this clonotype turned up many times. The chain couples TRBV24-1 to TRBJ2-5; a possible D gene is TRBD2 (6 bases). CDR3 length: 16 amino acids. Germline CDR1 reads KGHDR; CDR2 reads SFDVKD. V was clipped by 2 bases and J by 5 bases, with 17 bases between them. The CDR3 nucleotides are TGTGCCACCAGTGATTCTCCGTCGGGACGGGAGGAGACCCAGTACTTC. Amino acids: CATSDSPSGREETQYF.

Ten or more counts support this clonotype. The chain couples TRBV20-1 to TRBJ1-1; D gene uncertain. V lost 0 bases and J lost 10, with 21 bases in between. This CDR3 has 15 residues. CDR1 is DFQATT, CDR2 SNEGSKA, per germline (reference sequence). CDR3 sequence (DNA): TGCAGTGCTAGAGATAGAAAGACGGCCGGTTTGGGAGCTTTCTTT. Amino acid sequence: CSARDRKTAGLGAFF.

V usage is TRBV2 and J usage is TRBJ1-4; 9 bases match TRBD1. The V gene end was trimmed by 9 bases and the J gene end by 3 bases; junction bases not matched to a gene: 5. The CDR3 runs 14 residues. Germline V gives CDR1 SNHLY, CDR2 FYNNEI. CDR3 in amino acids: CASRTGDPNEKLFF. DNA for the CDR3: TGTGCCAGTCGGACAGGGGATCCTAATGAAAAACTGTTTTTT.

The V call is TRBV6-1, the J call TRBJ1-1, with D maybe TRBD1 (6 bases). With 2 bases removed from V and 8 bases from J, the gap between germline ends came to 9 bases. In germline, CDR1 is MNHNS, CDR2 SASEGT. This CDR3 spans 12 amino acids. The CDR3: CASSESGAEAFF. The CDR3 bases are TGTGCCAGCAGTGAATCAGGGGCGGAAGCTTTCTTT.

This clonotype has ten or more counts. J is TRBJ2-7 and V is TRBV20-1, with D possibly being TRBD2 (6 bases). Trimming took off 6 bases at V and 2 bases at J, with 11 bases between the two ends. Germline CDR1 reads DFQATT; CDR2 reads SNEGSKA (reference sequence). This CDR3 is built from 12 residues. The CDR3 DNA reads as TGCAGTGCGAGGAGGGGTCCCTACGAGCAGTACTTC. Its protein is CSARRGPYEQYF.

This clonotype was found many times. The chain combines TRBV12-3 or TRBV12-4 with TRBJ1-1; tentatively, D is TRBD1 (6 bases). There are 16 residues in the CDR3. V was clipped by 5 bases and J by 0 bases, with 16 bases between them. CDR3: CASSPRQGTMNTEAFF. The CDR3 DNA is TGTGCCAGCAGTCCCCGGCAGGGGACCATGAACACTGAAGCTTTCTTT.

This clonotype was seen ten or more times. This chain links TRBV5-4 with TRBJ2-7; 10 bases align to TRBD1. The J segment lost 4 bases and the V segment lost 3 bases, leaving 10 bases of the junction unmatched. The CDR3 loop spans 16 amino acids. Per germline, CDR1 SGHNT and CDR2 YYREEE (reference sequence). CDR3 sequence (DNA): TGTGCCAGCAGCTCCCCGGGAAAGGGACAGGGGTACGAGCAGTACTTC. Its translation is CASSSPGKGQGYEQYF.